The source of this T cell receptor (beta chain) is a study of radiation and T cells in renal cell carcinoma. Study-wide findings and caveats: Baseline intratumoral clonotype presence is unknown without pretreatment biopsies.

Repertoires were generated with immunoSEQ multiplex PCR, while TCRdb's copy carries only in-frame clones and drops some. The sample includes 150,000 to 160,000 clones, approximately 90% of them seen just once. Trimming removed 7 bases from V and 2 bases from J, with 9 bases in between. The CDR3 covers 14 residues. Germline V CDR1 and CDR2: MNHNS, SASEGT. About this clone: What it binds is unknown.

The sample's time point: blood 2 weeks post-SBRT. Sample treatment: 15 Gy SBRT to primary tumor, nephrectomy 4 weeks later. The chain combines TRBV6-1 with TRBJ2-6; D perhaps matches TRBD1 (6 bases). The sequencing used blood, collected from a patient whose treatment included radiotherapy and nephrectomy. The TCR sequence derives from a woman in her forties or fifties with renal cell carcinoma. The CDR3 here is CASIKGAGANVLTF. The DNA of the CDR3 is TGTGCCAGCATTAAGGGGGCTGGGGCCAACGTCCTGACTTTC.